This T cell receptor (beta chain) is from a study of T cell responses to AZD1222 COVID-19 vaccine. The assay was immunoSEQ multiplex PCR, and TCRdb's table has in-frame clones only and misses some. In the table there are approximately 150,000 clones, 85% to 95% of which are singletons. This CDR3 has 16 residues. V trimming: 0 bases; J trimming: 1 base; junction bases outside the gene matches: 5. Germline values: CDR1 SGHRS, CDR2 YFSETQ. Study-level results: White British donors predominated, females outnumbered males, and clonal diversity was possibly underestimated. Repertoires were obtained only post-peak T cell response.

About this clone: Antigen: not known.

The input for sequencing was peripheral blood, taken on day 0 of AZD1222 vaccination. This TCR was recovered from an adult in good health. The chain uses TRBV5-1 and TRBJ2-7; 9 nucleotides align to TRBD1. This chain's CDR3 is CASSLDGTGKSYEQYF. CDR3 in DNA: TGCGCCAGCAGCTTGGATGGGACAGGGAAATCCTACGAGCAGTACTTC.